A single sample is the source of the 12 T cell receptor beta chains below, sequenced in a study of shared clonotypes between healthy human individuals. Sequencing was performed with immunoSEQ multiplex PCR; in TCRdb, only in-frame clones are kept and a portion is missing. The data contain about 1.5 million clones, roughly 96% of them singletons. The sample consisted of naive CD4+ T cells sorted from blood. Sample subset: CD45RA+ positively selected. These receptors came from a man aged 30-40 years in good health.

V and J are TRBV5-1 and TRBJ2-5, with 9 bases identical to TRBD1. Trimming removed 6 bases from V and 2 bases from J; junction bases left unmatched: 5. The germline V gene has CDR1 SGHRS and CDR2 YFSETQ. The CDR3 sequence is 14 residues long. This chain's CDR3 is CASMRGQGQETQYF. Written as DNA, the CDR3 is TGCGCCAGCATGAGGGGACAGGGACAAGAGACCCAGTACTTC.

The J gene is TRBJ2-5, the V gene TRBV2; 8 bases map to TRBD1. J was trimmed by 9 bases and V by 11 bases; bases with no gene match: 14. Germline V gene lookup returns CDR1 SNHLY and CDR2 FYNNEI. The CDR3 length is 13 residues. CDR3 sequence (DNA): TGTGCCGCCTCAGGGGGCCAGTATGGGGCCCAGTACTTC. This gives the protein CAASGGQYGAQYF.

As DNA, the CDR3 is TGTGCCAGCAGCGCGGACAGGGGGAGGCGGCACACTGAAGCTTTCTTT. This gives the protein CASSADRGRRHTEAFF. The chain carries TRBV5-6 and TRBJ1-1; 10 bases align to TRBD1. The germline V gene has CDR1 SGHDT and CDR2 YYEEEE. The CDR3 length is 16 residues. V lost 4 bases, J lost 3 bases, and 9 bases stayed unmatched.

The V and J genes are TRBV5-1 and TRBJ2-7; tentatively, D is TRBD1 or TRBD2 (5 bases each). V was pared by 2 bases and J by 6 bases, with 12 bases between. This CDR3 comprises 13 residues. Germline V gene sequence: CDR1 SGHRS, CDR2 YFSETQ. CDR3 in amino acids: CASSFGGEREQYF. The CDR3 region has the DNA TGCGCCAGCAGCTTTGGGGGTGAACGCGAGCAGTACTTC.

J is TRBJ2-1 and V is TRBV5-6; 9 nucleotides align to TRBD1. Germline V gene sequence: CDR1 SGHDT, CDR2 YYEEEE. This CDR3 is built from 15 residues. Trimming removed 4 bases from V and 3 bases from J; junction bases left unmatched: 5. CDR3: CASSTGTGSYNEQFF. CDR3 nucleotides: TGTGCCAGCAGCACGGGGACAGGGAGCTACAATGAGCAGTTCTTC.

This sequence joins TRBV6-4 and TRBJ2-3, with 11 bases that match TRBD2. This CDR3 has 15 residues. V was clipped by 6 bases and J by 3 bases; unmatched bases: 5. Germline loops: CDR1 MRHNA, CDR2 SNTAGT. The CDR3 protein is CASSLASGRTDTQYF. The CDR3 DNA is TGTGCCAGCAGCCTCGCTAGCGGGAGGACAGATACGCAGTATTTT.

The CDR3 DNA is TGTGCCAGCAGTGGAGGGATTAATGAAAAACTGTTTTTT. This encodes CASSGGINEKLFF. The genes are TRBV27 and TRBJ1-4; D ambiguous. The CDR3 has 13 residues. Per the germline V gene, CDR1 is MNHEY and CDR2 is SMNVEV (reference sequence). V lost 5 bases, J lost 4 bases, and 8 bases lay in between.

The CDR3: CASRRGTDTQYF. CDR3 in DNA: TGTGCCAGCAGGAGGGGCACAGATACGCAGTATTTT. The chain combines TRBV21-1 with TRBJ2-3; the table names TRBD2, a call not compared with the DNA. TRBV21-1 is designated a pseudogene. This CDR3 is 12 amino acids long.

The chain combines TRBV11-3 with TRBJ2-7; 8 bases are a match to TRBD1. Germline trimming cut 4 bases from V and 7 bases from J; bases unmatched to any gene: 6. CDR1 and CDR2 from the germline V gene are SGHNT and YENEEA. This CDR3 is built from 13 residues. Written as DNA, the CDR3 is TGTGCCAGCAGCTCCAGGGGGCCGGGGGAGCAGTACTTC. Protein: CASSSRGPGEQYF.

The genes are TRBV29-1 and TRBJ2-3, with 13 positions matching TRBD2. Trimming cost V 5 bases and J 2 bases; bases outside gene matches: 7. The CDR3 has 16 residues. CDR1 and CDR2 from the germline V gene are SQVTM and ANQGSEA. The CDR3 DNA sequence: TGCAGCGTTCAATCACTAGCGGGAGGGCCCACAGATACGCAGTATTTT. Translating it yields CSVQSLAGGPTDTQYF.

V usage is TRBV6-1 and J usage is TRBJ2-7; no clear D gene. Germline V gives CDR1 MNHNS, CDR2 SASEGT. The CDR3 has 14 residues. V lost 3 bases and J 0 bases, leaving 9 bases between the germline ends. The CDR3 coding sequence is TGTGCCAGCAGTGAGACTTCCATCTCCTACGAGCAGTACTTC. The encoded protein is CASSETSISYEQYF.

The J gene is TRBJ2-7, the V gene TRBV5-4; D is possibly TRBD1 (5 bases). V was trimmed by 4 bases and J by 0 bases, leaving 17 bases between them. Germline V gene data show CDR1 as SGHNT and CDR2 as YYREEE (reference sequence). The CDR3 is 16 residues long. Here the CDR3 reads CASSPLTGTYSYEQYF. The CDR3 coding sequence is TGTGCCAGCAGCCCCTTAACAGGTACCTACTCCTACGAGCAGTACTTC.